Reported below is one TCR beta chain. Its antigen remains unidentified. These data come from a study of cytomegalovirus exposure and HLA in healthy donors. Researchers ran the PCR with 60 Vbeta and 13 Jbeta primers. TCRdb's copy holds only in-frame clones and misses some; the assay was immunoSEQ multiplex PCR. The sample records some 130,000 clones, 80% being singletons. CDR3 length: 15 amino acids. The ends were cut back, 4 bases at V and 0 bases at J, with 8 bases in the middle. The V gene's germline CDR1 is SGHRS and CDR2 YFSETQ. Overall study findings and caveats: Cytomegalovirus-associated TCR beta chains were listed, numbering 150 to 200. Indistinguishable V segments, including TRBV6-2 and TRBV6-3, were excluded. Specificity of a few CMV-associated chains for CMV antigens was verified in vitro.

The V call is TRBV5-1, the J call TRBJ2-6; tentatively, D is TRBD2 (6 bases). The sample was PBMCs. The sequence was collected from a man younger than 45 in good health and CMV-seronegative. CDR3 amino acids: CASSPGGSGANVLTF. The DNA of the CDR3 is TGCGCCAGCAGCCCCGGGGGCTCTGGGGCCAACGTCCTGACTTTC.